A selection of T cell receptor beta chains follows, all from one sample in a study of T cell responses to AZD1222 COVID-19 vaccine. Repertoires were generated with immunoSEQ multiplex PCR, while TCRdb's copy carries only in-frame clones and drops some. This table holds some 110,000 clones, roughly 93% found once. Sequenced material: peripheral blood, taken on day 0 of AZD1222 vaccination. The source is an adult in good health. Both conserved end residues are trimmed from each CDR3. Fields, in order: J gene, V gene, CDR3 protein.

>TRBJ1-2|TRBV9
ASTTAVANYGYT
>TRBJ1-1|TRBV5-1
ASSLGTGLNTEAF
>TRBJ2-3|TRBV5-1
ASRGTGASDTQY
>TRBJ2-7|TRBV6-2/TRBV6-3
ASSYSRGGPYEQY
>TRBJ2-1|TRBV19
ASSPIAGSYNEQF
>TRBJ2-1|TRBV19
ASSTTDRAGPGQF
>TRBJ1-5|TRBV5-3
ARSLQLQGDQPQH
>TRBJ2-6|TRBV19
ASSNYNSGANVLT
>TRBJ2-1|TRBV27
ASSLSGEGQF
>TRBJ2-1|TRBV24-1
ATSDWGTDGSRSYNEQF
>TRBJ2-5|TRBV19
ASSASGIKTQY
>TRBJ2-1|TRBV3-1/TRBV3-2
ASSQTTSSYNEQF
>TRBJ1-5|TRBV27
ASSYSHRADNQPQH
>TRBJ1-2|TRBV6-5
ASSFKAADRGFGYT
>TRBJ1-4|TRBV18
ASSPLQGREKLF
>TRBJ1-2|TRBV2
ASNRDGANYGYT
>TRBJ2-3|TRBV12-5
ASGLVIGQASTDTQY
>TRBJ1-1|TRBV6-5
ASYGLGATEAF
>TRBJ1-2|TRBV6-1
ASSEATGLGRYYGYT
>TRBJ2-3|TRBV2
ASSALTVGTDTQY
>TRBJ2-7|TRBV7-8
ASSPRTGWDEQY
>TRBJ1-2|TRBV9
ASSPGQRYGYT
>TRBJ1-2|TRBV28
ASSRPIDTFYGYT
>TRBJ2-3|TRBV5-1
ASRYWTGTDTQY
>TRBJ2-1|TRBV28
ASSLWGHLYNEQF
>TRBJ2-7|TRBV29-1
SASWGLAPYEQY
>TRBJ2-7|TRBV2
ASSPGQVTPYEQY
>TRBJ2-3|TRBV5-6
ASSQGRGGEWDTQY
>TRBJ2-1|TRBV7-2
ASSLVDNEQF
>TRBJ1-2|TRBV5-1
ASSLDGRGAYGYT
>TRBJ2-5|TRBV19
ASSKREVQQETQY